These 5 T cell receptor beta chains originate from one sample sequenced in a study of cytomegalovirus exposure and HLA in healthy donors. TCRdb's table, derived via immunoSEQ multiplex PCR, lists solely in-frame clones and lacks some. The sample records about 90,000 clones, more than 70% being singletons. Sequenced sample: PBMCs. The source is a woman aged 18-30 years in good health and CMV-seropositive.

This chain joins TRBV6-4 and TRBJ2-1; TRBD1 might be the D (6 bases). CDR3 length equals 15 residues. Per the germline V gene, CDR1 is MRHNA and CDR2 is SNTAGT. V shed 2 bases and J shed 3 bases, with 11 bases lying between them. In DNA, the CDR3 is TGTGCCAGCAGTGACCAGGGACAAGACTACAATGAGCAGTTCTTC. Translated: CASSDQGQDYNEQFF.

V usage is TRBV10-1 and J usage is TRBJ2-2, with a possible D match to TRBD1 (6 bases). Trimming pared 3 bases from V and 4 bases from J, leaving 9 bases between. Germline values: CDR1 WNHNN, CDR2 SYGVQD (reference sequence). This CDR3 is built from 14 residues. The CDR3 sequence: CASSEGGSTGELFF. DNA for the CDR3: TGCGCCAGCAGTGAAGGGGGTAGCACCGGGGAGCTGTTTTTT.

The CDR3 here is CASSQDSRHSYGYTF. The CDR3 region has the DNA TGTGCCAGCTCACAGGACAGCCGACACAGTTACGGCTACACCTTC. This sequence joins TRBV18 and TRBJ1-2, with D perhaps TRBD1 (6 bases). This CDR3 contains 15 residues. The germline V gene has CDR1 KGHSH and CDR2 LQKENI. V gave up 4 bases and J gave up 8 bases, with 20 bases separating them.

The V gene is TRBV28, the J gene TRBJ1-6, with a tentative D call TRBD1 (6 bases). The V end lost 4 bases, the J end lost 10 bases, and 17 bases lay between the germline ends. The CDR3 loop spans 15 amino acids. Germline CDR1 reads MDHEN; CDR2 reads SYDVKM. CDR3 loop: CASSSSLAGESPLHF. The CDR3 nucleotides read TGTGCCAGCAGTTCCTCCCTGGCAGGGGAATCACCCCTCCACTTT. Filled out from reference TRBV28 and TRBJ1-6, the complete variable domain reads DVKVTQSSRYLVKRTGEKVFLECVQDMDHENMFWYRQDPGLGLRLIYFSYDVKMKEKGDIPEGYSVSREKKERFSLILESASTNQTSMYLCASSSSLAGESPLHFGNGTRLTVT.

In its sample, this clone was seen once. The V call is TRBV7-2, the J call TRBJ1-5, with D possibly being TRBD1 (6 bases). Germline CDR1 and CDR2: SGHTA and FQGNSA. This CDR3 is built from 15 residues. Trimming left V 0 bases short and J 4 bases short, with 10 bases between. This CDR3 reads CASSLAGTRNQPQHF. CDR3 nucleotides: TGTGCCAGCAGCTTAGCGGGGACAAGGAATCAGCCCCAGCATTTT.